This TCR beta chain was identified in a study of early T cells in non-severe SARS-CoV-2 infection. Points from the study as a whole: Sequences matched to VDJdb favored anti-spike CD8 responses, while private and CD4 specificities were missed.

As regards this clonotype: Antigen: not known.

Individual cDNA molecules were tagged with unique molecular identifiers. TCRdb analysed the 5' RACE reads with MiXCR anew, one entry per CDR3 protein. Seen here are some 61,000 distinct CDR3 sequences, 7.5% to 9% observed once, and the top ten hold roughly 4%. The sequence derives from an adult who was a healthcare worker with PCR-confirmed SARS-CoV-2 infection or an uninfected control (not recorded which). Sequenced here: whole blood, sampled at baseline.

The CDR3 nucleotides are TGTGCCAGCAGCCCATCGGGGGGCGTAGGAGGCGAGCAGTACTTC. It encodes CASSPSGGVGGEQYF. The chain links TRBV11-2 to TRBJ2-7, with a possible D match to TRBD2 (7 bases). The CDR3 loop spans 15 amino acids. V was clipped by 5 bases and J by 6 bases, with 20 bases between them. CDR1 is SGHAT and CDR2 is FQNNGV in the germline V gene.